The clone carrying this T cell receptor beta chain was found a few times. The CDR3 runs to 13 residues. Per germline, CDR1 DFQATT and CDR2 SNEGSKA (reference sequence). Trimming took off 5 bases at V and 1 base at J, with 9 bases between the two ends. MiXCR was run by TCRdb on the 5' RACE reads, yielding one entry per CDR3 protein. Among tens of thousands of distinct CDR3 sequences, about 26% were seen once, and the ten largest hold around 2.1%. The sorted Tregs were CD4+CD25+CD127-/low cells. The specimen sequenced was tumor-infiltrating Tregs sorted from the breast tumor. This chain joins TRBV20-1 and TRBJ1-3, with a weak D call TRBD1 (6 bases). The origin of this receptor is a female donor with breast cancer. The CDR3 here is CSAADRSGNTIYF. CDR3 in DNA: TGCAGTGCTGCAGACAGGTCTGGAAACACCATATATTTT.